A single sample is the source of the 5 T cell receptor beta chains below, sequenced in a study of blood T cell repertoires in COVID-19. The data were produced by immunoSEQ multiplex PCR, yet TCRdb's version contains in-frame clones alone and is incomplete. Among under 300,000 clones listed, roughly 80% were seen once. Sequences were obtained from peripheral blood. The receptors shown here come from a middle-aged woman with active or convalescent COVID-19.

This clone was observed a few times. The chain recombines TRBV19 with TRBJ1-2; the D gene is possibly TRBD1 (6 bases). Trimming cost V 4 bases and J 4 bases, with 13 bases left between them. Looked up from germline, CDR1 is LNHDA and CDR2 is SQIVND (reference sequence). The CDR3 spans 14 residues. CDR3 in DNA: TGTGCCAGTAGTACCAACAGGGCAGCCTATGGCTACACCTTC. This codes for CASSTNRAAYGYTF.

The genes are TRBV28 and TRBJ2-7; a possible D gene is TRBD2 (7 bases). Per the germline V gene, CDR1 is MDHEN and CDR2 is SYDVKM. The CDR3 runs to 15 residues. The ends were cut back, 6 bases at V and 2 bases at J, with 17 bases in the middle. The DNA for the CDR3 is TGTGCCAGCAGGGGTGGGGCGGGGGCTACCTACGAGCAGTACTTC. Protein sequence: CASRGGAGATYEQYF.

V gene TRBV11-1 combines with J gene TRBJ2-1; D gene uncertain. Germline CDR1 SGHAT, CDR2 FQDESV (reference sequence). The CDR3 length is 11 residues. With 5 bases removed from V and 5 bases from J, the gap between germline ends came to 4 bases. CDR3 sequence (DNA): TGTGCCAGCAGCCCGGACAATGAGCAGTTCTTC. Its translation: CASSPDNEQFF.

J is TRBJ1-1 and V is TRBV18; 7 positions match TRBD1. The J segment lost 2 bases and the V segment lost 3 bases, leaving 9 bases of the junction unmatched. The germline gives CDR1 KGHSH, CDR2 LQKENI. The length of the CDR3 is 16 residues. CDR3 in amino acids: CASSPSHRGGNTEAFF. The CDR3 coding sequence is TGTGCCAGCTCACCCTCCCACAGGGGCGGAAACACTGAAGCTTTCTTT.

V and J are TRBV9 and TRBJ2-2; TRBD2 matches at 9 bases. V was clipped by 2 bases and J by 5 bases; unmatched bases: 4. Germline V CDR1 and CDR2: SGDLS, YYNGEE. The CDR3 covers 15 residues. CDR3 in DNA: TGTGCCAGCAGCGTGGGTAGCGGGGGAACCGGGGAGCTGTTTTTT. Its translation: CASSVGSGGTGELFF.